Shown below are 17 T cell receptor beta chains from a single sample sequenced in a study of cytomegalovirus exposure and HLA in healthy donors. PCR was performed using 60 Vbeta and 13 Jbeta primers. Here immunoSEQ multiplex PCR was the method, and the copy in TCRdb shows in-frame clones only, minus some. Among about 97,000 clones listed, 81% were seen once. The sequencing input was PBMCs. The receptors come from a man in his forties in good health and CMV-seropositive.

The chain recombines TRBV19 with TRBJ1-2; 10 bases fit TRBD1. The CDR3 has 15 residues. V dropped 6 bases and J dropped 7; count of bases not matched to a gene: 11. Germline CDR1 and CDR2: LNHDA and SQIVND (reference sequence). In DNA, the CDR3 is TGTGCCAGTAGAGACGCGGGACAGGGGATTGGTGGCTACACCTTC. Amino acid sequence: CASRDAGQGIGGYTF.

DNA of the CDR3: TGTGCCAGCAGCTTGGTTGCCAGGCAAGGAAACTATGGCTACACCTTC. As protein: CASSLVARQGNYGYTF. The chain uses TRBV5-4 and TRBJ1-2; unclear D gene. In germline, CDR1 is SGHNT, CDR2 YYREEE (reference sequence). The CDR3 covers 16 residues. The ends were cut back, 0 bases at V and 2 bases at J, with 14 bases in the middle.

In its sample, this clone was seen once. The V gene is TRBV5-1, the J gene TRBJ1-1; D is unresolved. The CDR3 is 14 amino acids. Trimming took off 0 bases at V and 2 bases at J, with 8 bases between the two ends. Germline CDR1 is SGHRS and CDR2 is YFSETQ. The CDR3 DNA is TGCGCCAGCAGCTTGGGAGGCAGAAACACTGAAGCTTTCTTT. Protein: CASSLGGRNTEAFF.

The V and J genes are TRBV2 and TRBJ2-2, with D possibly being TRBD2 (6 bases). The CDR3 has 14 amino acids. Germline lookup yields CDR1 SNHLY and CDR2 FYNNEI. Deletions cut 0 bases from V and 8 bases from J, with 10 bases between. CDR3 sequence (DNA): TGTGCCAGCAGTGAAGCCGCAGGGAGGGGGGAGCTGTTTTTT. Amino acid sequence: CASSEAAGRGELFF.

J is TRBJ1-2 and V is TRBV9; 8 nucleotides agree with TRBD1. Germline loops: CDR1 SGDLS, CDR2 YYNGEE. The CDR3 sequence is 14 residues long. Trimming removed 4 bases from V and 4 bases from J; junction bases left unmatched: 6. CDR3 sequence: CASSPRTGFYGYTF. The CDR3 DNA is TGTGCCAGCAGCCCAAGGACAGGGTTCTATGGCTACACCTTC.

This clone has only one observation. The chain combines TRBV5-1 with TRBJ1-4, with 7 positions matching TRBD1. Germline CDR1 reads SGHRS; CDR2 reads YFSETQ. The CDR3 runs to 16 residues. V was clipped by 4 bases and J by 5 bases; unmatched bases: 11. The CDR3 nucleotides are TGCGCCAGCAGCCCTGAACCGGGACAGTCCAATGAAAAACTGTTTTTT. Translation: CASSPEPGQSNEKLFF.

In regard to this clone: The junction does not match germline at one end; this may be a read error. The chain has TRBV7-9 and TRBJ1-2; D gene ambiguous. The CDR3 consists of 18 residues. Per germline, CDR1 SEHNR and CDR2 FQNEAQ (reference sequence). CDR3 in amino acids: CSSSLVGRSLINNYGYTF. The CDR3 DNA sequence: TGTTCCAGCAGCTTGGTCGGCAGGTCTTTGATTAATAACTATGGCTACACCTTC. The whole variable domain, remainder taken from reference TRBV7-9 and TRBJ1-2, is DTGVSQNPRHKITKRGQNVTFRCDPISEHNRLYWYRQTLGQGPEFLTYFQNEAQLEKSRLLSDRFSAERPKGSFSTLEIQRTEQGDSAMYLCSSSLVGRSLINNYGYTFGSGTRLTVV.

CDR3 in DNA: TGTGCCAGCAGCGACGTCTCCAGGGTGAGGAGCTCCTACGAGCAGTACTTC. As protein: CASSDVSRVRSSYEQYF. The rearrangement links TRBV5-5 to TRBJ2-7, with TRBD1 as a possible D gene (5 bases). CDR3 length: 17 amino acids. V gave up 4 bases and J gave up 0 bases, with 20 bases separating them. Germline V gene lookup returns CDR1 SGHKS and CDR2 YYEKEE (reference sequence).

The V and J genes are TRBV25-1 and TRBJ2-5; the D is unclear. CDR3 length equals 14 residues. The V and J ends lost 5 bases and 2 bases respectively, with 12 bases between them. Germline CDR1 is MGHDK and CDR2 is SYGVNS. The CDR3 coding sequence is TGTGCCAGCAGTCTTCACCGTGAGCAAGAGACCCAGTACTTC. It specifies CASSLHREQETQYF.

The chain couples TRBV19 to TRBJ2-7; 9 nucleotides match TRBD1. The CDR3 is 16 amino acids. Germline lookup yields CDR1 LNHDA and CDR2 SQIVND (reference sequence). Trimming cost V 2 bases and J 3 bases; bases outside gene matches: 8. The DNA for the CDR3 is TGTGCCAGTAGTATAAGACGGAGGACAGGGGACTACGAGCAGTACTTC. Amino acid sequence: CASSIRRRTGDYEQYF.

This clone was counted only a few times. V and J are TRBV6-4 and TRBJ2-1; possible D gene TRBD1, 7 bases. Trimming shortened V by 6 bases and J by 8 bases, and 17 bases separated the two germline ends. CDR1 is MRHNA and CDR2 is SNTAGT in the germline V gene. This CDR3 comprises 14 residues. The CDR3 DNA is TGTGCCAGCAGCCGGAGGGGACAGTTTGATGAGCAGTTCTTC. Translated: CASSRRGQFDEQFF.

The chain carries TRBV25-1 and TRBJ2-5; 7 positions agree with TRBD2. The CDR3 consists of 14 residues. With 5 bases clipped from V and 1 base from J, the junction kept 4 bases outside the gene matches. Germline CDR1 reads MGHDK; CDR2 reads SYGVNS. In DNA, the CDR3 is TGTGCCAGCAGTCGGAGGGAGGGCCAAGAGACCCAGTACTTC. This gives the protein CASSRREGQETQYF.

The chain couples TRBV9 to TRBJ2-6; TRBD2 is a possible D gene (5 bases). This CDR3 contains 16 residues. V dropped 2 bases and J dropped 4 bases, with 13 bases sitting between them. CDR1 SGDLS and CDR2 YYNGEE come from the germline V gene. The CDR3 reads CASSVAPSSGANVLTF. For the CDR3, the DNA is TGTGCCAGCAGCGTCGCCCCTAGCTCCGGGGCCAACGTCCTGACTTTC.

The V call is TRBV10-3, the J call TRBJ2-1; 9 nucleotides align to TRBD2. Unmatched junction bases numbered 13, after V lost 6 bases and J lost 7 bases. This CDR3 has 16 amino acids. CDR1 and CDR2 (germline): ENHRY, SYGVKD. Written as DNA, the CDR3 is TGTGCCATCAGCGCTAGCACGGGGGCGGGGGGGAATGAGCAGTTCTTC. Its protein product is CAISASTGAGGNEQFF.

The rearrangement joins TRBV28 to TRBJ1-2; TRBD1 might be the D (5 bases). Trimming pared 6 bases from V and 5 bases from J, leaving 10 bases between. Germline loops: CDR1 MDHEN, CDR2 SYDVKM. The CDR3 loop spans 12 amino acids. In nucleotides, the CDR3 is TGTGCCAGCAGGGGGCAGGAGTATGGCTACACCTTC. Protein sequence: CASRGQEYGYTF.

The chain uses TRBV4-2 and TRBJ1-5; no reliable D call. The V end was cut by 3 bases, the J end by 6 bases, with 9 bases between. The CDR3 spans 13 residues. CDR1 LGHNA and CDR2 YNFKEQ come from the germline V gene. The CDR3 loop reads CASSHSEVQPQHF. CDR3 bases: TGTGCCAGCAGCCATAGTGAGGTTCAGCCCCAGCATTTT.

The chain uses TRBV18 and TRBJ2-7; 10 positions match TRBD2. Trimming cost V 3 bases and J 6 bases; bases outside gene matches: 5. This CDR3 has 14 amino acids. Per germline, CDR1 KGHSH and CDR2 LQKENI. The DNA for the CDR3 is TGTGCCAGCTCACCTGGGACTAGCGTTGGCGAGCAGTACTTC. Protein sequence: CASSPGTSVGEQYF.